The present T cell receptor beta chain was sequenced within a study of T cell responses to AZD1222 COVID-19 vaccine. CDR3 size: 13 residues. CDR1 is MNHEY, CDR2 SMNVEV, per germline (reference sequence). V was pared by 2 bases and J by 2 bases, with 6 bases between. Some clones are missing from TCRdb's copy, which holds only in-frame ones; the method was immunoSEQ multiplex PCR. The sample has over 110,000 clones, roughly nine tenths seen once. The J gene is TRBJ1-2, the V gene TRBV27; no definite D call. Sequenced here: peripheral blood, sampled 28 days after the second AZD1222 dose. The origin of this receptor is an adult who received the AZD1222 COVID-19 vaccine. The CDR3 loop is CASSLKENYGYTF. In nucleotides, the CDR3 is TGTGCCAGCAGTTTAAAAGAGAACTATGGCTACACCTTC.